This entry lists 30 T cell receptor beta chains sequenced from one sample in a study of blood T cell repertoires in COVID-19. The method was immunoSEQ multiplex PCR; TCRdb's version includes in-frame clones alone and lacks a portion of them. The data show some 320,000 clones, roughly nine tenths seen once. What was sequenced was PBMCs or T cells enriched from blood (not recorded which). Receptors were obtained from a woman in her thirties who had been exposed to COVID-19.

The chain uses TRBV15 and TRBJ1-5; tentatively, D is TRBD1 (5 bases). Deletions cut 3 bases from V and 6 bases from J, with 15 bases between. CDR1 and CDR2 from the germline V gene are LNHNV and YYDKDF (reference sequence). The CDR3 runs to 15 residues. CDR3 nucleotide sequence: TGTGCCACCAGCAGGGGAGAAGCGGGGGGTCAGCCCCAGCATTTT. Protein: CATSRGEAGGQPQHF.

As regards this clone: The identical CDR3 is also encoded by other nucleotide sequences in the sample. Written as DNA, the CDR3 is TGTGCCAGCAGTGAAGTTTGGCCGAACACTGAAGCTTTCTTT. Protein sequence: CASSEVWPNTEAFF. This sequence joins TRBV6-1 and TRBJ1-1; no clear D gene. Germline V CDR1 and CDR2: MNHNS, SASEGT. The CDR3 contains 14 residues. Trimming stripped 1 base from V and 1 base from J, with 7 bases between.

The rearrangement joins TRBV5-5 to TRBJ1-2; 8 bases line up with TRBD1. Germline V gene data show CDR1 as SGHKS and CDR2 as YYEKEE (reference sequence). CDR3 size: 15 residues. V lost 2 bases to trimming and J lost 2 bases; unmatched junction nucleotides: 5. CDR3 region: CASSFRGQGNYGYTF. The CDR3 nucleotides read TGTGCCAGCAGCTTCCGCGGACAGGGCAACTATGGCTACACCTTC.

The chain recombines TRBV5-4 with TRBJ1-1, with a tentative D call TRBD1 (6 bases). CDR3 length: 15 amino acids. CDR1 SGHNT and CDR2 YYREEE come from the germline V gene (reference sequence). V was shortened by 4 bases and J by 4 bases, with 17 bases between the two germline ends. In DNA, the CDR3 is TGTGCCAGCAGCACCCAACAGGGTTTCTCCACTGAAGCTTTCTTT. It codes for CASSTQQGFSTEAFF.

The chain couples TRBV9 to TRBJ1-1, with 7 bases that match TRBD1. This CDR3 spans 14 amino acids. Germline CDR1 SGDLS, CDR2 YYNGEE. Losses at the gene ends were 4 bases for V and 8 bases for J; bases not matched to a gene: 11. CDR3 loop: CASSLNPWDSEAFF. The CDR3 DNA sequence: TGTGCCAGCAGCCTAAACCCCTGGGACAGCGAAGCTTTCTTT.

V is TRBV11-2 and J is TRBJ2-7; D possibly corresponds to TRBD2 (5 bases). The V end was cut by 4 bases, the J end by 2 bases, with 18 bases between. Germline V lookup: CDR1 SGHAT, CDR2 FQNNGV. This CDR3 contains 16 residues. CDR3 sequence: CASSSPGVHRPYEQYF. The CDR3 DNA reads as TGTGCCAGCAGCTCACCCGGGGTCCATCGCCCCTACGAGCAGTACTTC.

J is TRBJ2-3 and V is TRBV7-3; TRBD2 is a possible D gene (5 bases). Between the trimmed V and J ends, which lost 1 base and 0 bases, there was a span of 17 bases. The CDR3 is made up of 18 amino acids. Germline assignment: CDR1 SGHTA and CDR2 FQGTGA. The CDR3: CASSLRAAFRGSTDTQYF. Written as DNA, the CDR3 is TGTGCCAGCAGCTTAAGAGCGGCCTTCCGGGGAAGCACAGATACGCAGTATTTT.

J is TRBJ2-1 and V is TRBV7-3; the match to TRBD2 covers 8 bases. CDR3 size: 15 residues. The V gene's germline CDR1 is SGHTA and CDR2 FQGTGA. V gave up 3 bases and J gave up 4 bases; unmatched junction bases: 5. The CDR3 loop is CASSFRGGYYNEQFF. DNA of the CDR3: TGTGCCAGCAGCTTCCGGGGGGGCTATTACAATGAGCAGTTCTTC.

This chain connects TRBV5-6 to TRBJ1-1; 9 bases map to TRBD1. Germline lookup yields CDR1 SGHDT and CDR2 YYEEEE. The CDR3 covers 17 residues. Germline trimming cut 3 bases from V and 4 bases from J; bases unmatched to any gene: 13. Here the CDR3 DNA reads TGTGCCAGCAGCTCCCGGGACAGGGTTAGGTCGCGCACTGAAGCTTTCTTT. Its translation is CASSSRDRVRSRTEAFF.

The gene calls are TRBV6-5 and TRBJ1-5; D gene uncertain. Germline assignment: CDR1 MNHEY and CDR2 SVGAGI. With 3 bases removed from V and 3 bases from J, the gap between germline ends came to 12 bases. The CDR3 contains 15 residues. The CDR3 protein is CASSYSIPLNQPQHF. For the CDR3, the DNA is TGTGCCAGCAGTTATAGTATCCCCCTCAATCAGCCCCAGCATTTT.

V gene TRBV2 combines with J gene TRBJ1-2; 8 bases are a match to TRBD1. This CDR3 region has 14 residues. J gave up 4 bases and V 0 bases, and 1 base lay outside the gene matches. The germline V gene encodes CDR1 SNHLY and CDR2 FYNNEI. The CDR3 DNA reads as TGTGCCAGCAGTGAAGCGCAGGGGGCCTATGGCTACACCTTC. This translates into CASSEAQGAYGYTF.

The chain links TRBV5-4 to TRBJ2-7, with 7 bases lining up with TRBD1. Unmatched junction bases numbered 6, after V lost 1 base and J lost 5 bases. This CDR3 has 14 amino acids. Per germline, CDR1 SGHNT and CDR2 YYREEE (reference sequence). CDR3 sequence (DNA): TGTGCCAGCAGCTTGAGGGGGCCGGGAAACGAGCAGTACTTC. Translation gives CASSLRGPGNEQYF.

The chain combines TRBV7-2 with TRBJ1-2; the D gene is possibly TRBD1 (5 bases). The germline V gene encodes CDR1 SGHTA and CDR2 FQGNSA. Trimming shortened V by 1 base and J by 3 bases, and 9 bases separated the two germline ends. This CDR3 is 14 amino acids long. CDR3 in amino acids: CASSLGQTYYGYTF. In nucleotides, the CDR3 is TGTGCCAGCAGCTTAGGACAGACATACTATGGCTACACCTTC. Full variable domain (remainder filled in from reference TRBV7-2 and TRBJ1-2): GAGVSQSPSNKVTEKGKDVELRCDPISGHTALYWYRQSLGQGLEFLIYFQGNSAPDKSGLPSDRFSAERTGGSVSTLTIQRTQQEDSAVYLCASSLGQTYYGYTFGSGTRLTVV.

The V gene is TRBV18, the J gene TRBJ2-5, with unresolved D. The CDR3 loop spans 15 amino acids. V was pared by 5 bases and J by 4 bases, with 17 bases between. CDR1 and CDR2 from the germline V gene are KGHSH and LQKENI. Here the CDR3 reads CASSSDWSFRETQYF. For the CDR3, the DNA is TGTGCCAGCTCATCGGATTGGAGTTTTCGAGAGACCCAGTACTTC.

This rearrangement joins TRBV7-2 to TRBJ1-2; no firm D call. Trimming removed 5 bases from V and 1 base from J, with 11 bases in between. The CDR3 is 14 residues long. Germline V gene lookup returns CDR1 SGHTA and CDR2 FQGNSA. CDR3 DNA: TGTGCCAGCAGCCCCGAGGCTTTTAACTATGGCTACACCTTC. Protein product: CASSPEAFNYGYTF.

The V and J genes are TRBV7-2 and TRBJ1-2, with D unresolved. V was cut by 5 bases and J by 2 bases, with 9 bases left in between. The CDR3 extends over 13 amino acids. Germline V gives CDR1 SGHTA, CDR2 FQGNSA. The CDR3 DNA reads TGTGCCAGCAGCCAAACAGCAAACTATGGCTACACCTTC. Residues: CASSQTANYGYTF.

This CDR3 is CATQGSDTQYF. Here the CDR3 DNA reads TGTGCCACTCAGGGGTCAGATACGCAGTATTTT. The chain employs TRBV10-3 and TRBJ2-3, with D possibly matching TRBD1 (6 bases). V was trimmed by 10 bases and J by 4 bases, leaving 9 bases between them. CDR3 length: 11 residues. Germline V gene lookup returns CDR1 ENHRY and CDR2 SYGVKD.

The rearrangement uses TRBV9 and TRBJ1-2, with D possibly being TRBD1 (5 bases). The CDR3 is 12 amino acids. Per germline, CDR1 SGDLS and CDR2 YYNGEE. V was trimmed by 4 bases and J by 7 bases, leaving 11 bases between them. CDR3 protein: CASSQWGVGYTF. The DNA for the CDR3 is TGTGCCAGCAGCCAGTGGGGGGTTGGCTACACCTTC.

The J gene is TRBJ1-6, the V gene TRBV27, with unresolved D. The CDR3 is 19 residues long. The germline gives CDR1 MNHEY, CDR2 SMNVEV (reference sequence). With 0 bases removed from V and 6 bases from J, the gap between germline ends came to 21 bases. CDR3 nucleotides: TGTGCCAGCAGTTTATCGACGGAGACTATGCCAAGTGGTAATTCACCCCTCCACTTT. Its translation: CASSLSTETMPSGNSPLHF.

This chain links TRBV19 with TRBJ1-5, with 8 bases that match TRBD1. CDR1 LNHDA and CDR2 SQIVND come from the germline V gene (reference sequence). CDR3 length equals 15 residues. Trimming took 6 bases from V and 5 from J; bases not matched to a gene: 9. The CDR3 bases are TGTGCCAGTAGAGAGTCGGGACAGGCCTATCAGCCCCAGCATTTT. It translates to CASRESGQAYQPQHF.

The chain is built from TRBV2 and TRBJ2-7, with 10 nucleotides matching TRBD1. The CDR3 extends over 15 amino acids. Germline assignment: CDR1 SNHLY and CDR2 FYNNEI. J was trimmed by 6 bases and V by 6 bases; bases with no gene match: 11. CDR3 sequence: CASSFSGQGTSEQYF. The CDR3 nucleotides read TGTGCCAGCAGCTTCTCGGGACAGGGGACTTCCGAGCAGTACTTC. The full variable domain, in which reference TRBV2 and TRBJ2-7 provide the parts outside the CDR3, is EPEVTQTPSHQVTQMGQEVILRCVPISNHLYFYWYRQILGQKVEFLVSFYNNEISEKSEIFDDQFSVERPDGSNFTLKIRSTKLEDSAMYFCASSFSGQGTSEQYFGPGTRLTVT.

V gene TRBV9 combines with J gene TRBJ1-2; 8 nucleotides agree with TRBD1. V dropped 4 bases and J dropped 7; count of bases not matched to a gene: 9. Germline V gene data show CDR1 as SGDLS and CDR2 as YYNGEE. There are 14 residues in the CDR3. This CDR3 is CASSPRQGISGYTF. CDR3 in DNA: TGTGCCAGCAGCCCCCGACAGGGGATCTCTGGCTACACCTTC.

CDR3 sequence: CASRKQGHGEKLFF. The DNA for the CDR3 is TGTGCCAGCAGGAAACAGGGGCACGGTGAAAAACTGTTTTTT. The genes are TRBV5-6 and TRBJ1-4, with 7 bases aligning to TRBD1. The V segment lost 5 bases and the J segment 7 bases; nucleotides outside the gene matches: 8. The CDR3 runs to 14 residues. Per the germline V gene, CDR1 is SGHDT and CDR2 is YYEEEE. The entire variable domain, with the rest obtained from reference TRBV5-6 and TRBJ1-4, is as follows: DAGVTQSPTHLIKTRGQQVTLRCSPKSGHDTVSWYQQALGQGPQFIFQYYEEEERQRGNFPDRFSGHQFPNYSSELNVNALLLGDSALYLCASRKQGHGEKLFFGSGTQLSVL.

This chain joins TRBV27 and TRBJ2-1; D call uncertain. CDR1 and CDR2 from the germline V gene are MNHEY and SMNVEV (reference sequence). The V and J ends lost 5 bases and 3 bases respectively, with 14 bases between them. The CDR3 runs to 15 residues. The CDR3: CASSIRRDIYNEQFF. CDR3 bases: TGTGCCAGCAGTATAAGAAGAGACATCTACAATGAGCAGTTCTTC.

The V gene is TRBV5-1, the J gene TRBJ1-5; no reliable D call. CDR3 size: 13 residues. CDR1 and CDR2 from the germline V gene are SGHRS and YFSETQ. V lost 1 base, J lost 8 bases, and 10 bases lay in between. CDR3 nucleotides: TGCGCCAGCAGCTTGTACCCGGGAGAGCCCCAGCATTTT. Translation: CASSLYPGEPQHF.

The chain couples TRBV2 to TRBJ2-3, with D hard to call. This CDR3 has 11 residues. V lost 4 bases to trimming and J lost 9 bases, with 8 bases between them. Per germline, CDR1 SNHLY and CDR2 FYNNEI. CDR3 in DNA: TGTGCCAGCAGTGTAGGCGGAACGCAGTATTTT. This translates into CASSVGGTQYF.

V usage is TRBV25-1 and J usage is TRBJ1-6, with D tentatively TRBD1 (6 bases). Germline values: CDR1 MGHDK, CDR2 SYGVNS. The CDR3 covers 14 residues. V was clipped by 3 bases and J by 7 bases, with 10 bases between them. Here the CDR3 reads CASSDQGRNSPLHF. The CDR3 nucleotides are TGTGCCAGCAGTGATCAGGGGCGGAATTCACCCCTCCACTTT.

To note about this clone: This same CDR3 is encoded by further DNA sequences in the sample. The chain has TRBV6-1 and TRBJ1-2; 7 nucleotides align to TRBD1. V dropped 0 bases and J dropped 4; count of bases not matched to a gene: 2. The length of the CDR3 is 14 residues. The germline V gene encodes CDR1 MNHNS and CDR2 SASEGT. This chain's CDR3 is CASSEAGGGYGYTF. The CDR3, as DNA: TGTGCCAGCAGTGAAGCAGGGGGCGGCTATGGCTACACCTTC.

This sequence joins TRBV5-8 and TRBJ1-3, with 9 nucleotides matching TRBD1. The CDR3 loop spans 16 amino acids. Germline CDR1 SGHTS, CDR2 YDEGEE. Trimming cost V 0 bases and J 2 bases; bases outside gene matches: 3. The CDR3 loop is CASSLGDRVAGNTIYF. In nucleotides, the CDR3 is TGTGCCAGCAGCTTGGGGGACAGGGTAGCTGGAAACACCATATATTTT.

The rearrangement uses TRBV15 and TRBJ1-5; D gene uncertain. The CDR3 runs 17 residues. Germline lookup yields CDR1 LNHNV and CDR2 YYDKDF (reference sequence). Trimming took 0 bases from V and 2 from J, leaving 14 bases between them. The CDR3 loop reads CATSRDIRVAGNQPQHF. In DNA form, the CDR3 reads TGTGCCACCAGCAGAGATATTCGGGTGGCGGGCAATCAGCCCCAGCATTTT.